Many counts were recorded for the clone carrying this T cell receptor (beta chain). V dropped 7 bases and J dropped 0; count of bases not matched to a gene: 8. The CDR3 contains 16 residues. Germline CDR1 and CDR2: LGHDT and YNNKEL (reference sequence). This record comes from a study of neurological immune-mediated disorders. From the 5' RACE reads, TCRdb called clonotypes with MiXCR, one entry per CDR3 protein. The sample carries 35,000 to 40,000 distinct CDR3 sequences, around 10% recorded once. This chain uses TRBV3-1 with TRBJ2-1, with 8 positions matching TRBD2. This clonotype was sampled from a young woman with HTLV-1-associated myelopathy (HAM/TSP). Sequenced material: CD4+ T cells from blood. The CDR3 sequence is CASNDGGARSYNEQFF. CDR3 sequence (DNA): TGTGCCAGCAATGACGGGGGGGCCCGCTCCTACAATGAGCAGTTCTTC.